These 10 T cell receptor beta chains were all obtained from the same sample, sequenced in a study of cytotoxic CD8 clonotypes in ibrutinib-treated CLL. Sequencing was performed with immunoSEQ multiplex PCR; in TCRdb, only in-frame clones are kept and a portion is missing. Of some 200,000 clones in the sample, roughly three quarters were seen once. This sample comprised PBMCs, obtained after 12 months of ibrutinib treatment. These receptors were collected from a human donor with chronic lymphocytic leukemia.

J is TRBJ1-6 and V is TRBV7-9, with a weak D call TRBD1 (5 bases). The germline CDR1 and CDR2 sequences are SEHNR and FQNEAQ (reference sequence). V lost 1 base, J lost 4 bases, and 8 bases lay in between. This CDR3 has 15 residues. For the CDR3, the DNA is TGTGCCAGCAGCTTAGGGGGCCCATATAATTCACCCCTCCACTTT. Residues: CASSLGGPYNSPLHF. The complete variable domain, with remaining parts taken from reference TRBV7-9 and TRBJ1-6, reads DTGVSQNPRHKITKRGQNVTFRCDPISEHNRLYWYRQTLGQGPEFLTYFQNEAQLEKSRLLSDRFSAERPKGSFSTLEIQRTEQGDSAMYLCASSLGGPYNSPLHFGNGTRLTVT.

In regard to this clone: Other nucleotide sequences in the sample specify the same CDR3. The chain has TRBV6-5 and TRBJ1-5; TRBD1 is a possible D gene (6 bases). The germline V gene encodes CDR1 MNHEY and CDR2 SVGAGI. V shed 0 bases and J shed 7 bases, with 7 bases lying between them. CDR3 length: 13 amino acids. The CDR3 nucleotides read TGTGCCAGCAGTTACTCGAGGGGGCAGCCCCAGCATTTT. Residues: CASSYSRGQPQHF.

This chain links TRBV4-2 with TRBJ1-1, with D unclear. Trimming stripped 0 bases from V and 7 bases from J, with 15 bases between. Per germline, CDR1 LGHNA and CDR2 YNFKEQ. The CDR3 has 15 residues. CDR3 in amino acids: CASSQELTVAGEAFF. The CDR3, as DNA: TGTGCCAGCAGCCAAGAACTTACGGTTGCGGGTGAAGCTTTCTTT.

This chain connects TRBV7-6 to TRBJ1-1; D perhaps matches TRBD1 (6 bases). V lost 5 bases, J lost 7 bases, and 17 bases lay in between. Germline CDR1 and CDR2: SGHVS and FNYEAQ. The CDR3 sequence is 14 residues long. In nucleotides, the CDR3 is TGTGCCAGCAGCCAAATAGGGGGGGGCGGTGAAGCTTTCTTT. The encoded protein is CASSQIGGGGEAFF.

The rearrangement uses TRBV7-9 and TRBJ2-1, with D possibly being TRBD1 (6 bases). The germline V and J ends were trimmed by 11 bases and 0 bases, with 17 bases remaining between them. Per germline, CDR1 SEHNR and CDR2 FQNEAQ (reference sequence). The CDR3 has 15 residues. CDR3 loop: CAGQMDRSSYNEQFF. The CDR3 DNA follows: TGTGCCGGCCAAATGGACAGAAGCTCCTACAATGAGCAGTTCTTC. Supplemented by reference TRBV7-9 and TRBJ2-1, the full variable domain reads DTGVSQNPRHKITKRGQNVTFRCDPISEHNRLYWYRQTLGQGPEFLTYFQNEAQLEKSRLLSDRFSAERPKGSFSTLEIQRTEQGDSAMYLCAGQMDRSSYNEQFFGPGTRLTVL.

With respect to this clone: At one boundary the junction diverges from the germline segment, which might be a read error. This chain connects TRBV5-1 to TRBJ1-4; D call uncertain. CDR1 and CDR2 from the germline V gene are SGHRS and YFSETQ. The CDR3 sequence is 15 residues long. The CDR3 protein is CASSLAQPTNEKLFF. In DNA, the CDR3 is TGCGCCAGCAGCTTGGCACAGCCAACGAATGAAAAACTGTTTTTT.

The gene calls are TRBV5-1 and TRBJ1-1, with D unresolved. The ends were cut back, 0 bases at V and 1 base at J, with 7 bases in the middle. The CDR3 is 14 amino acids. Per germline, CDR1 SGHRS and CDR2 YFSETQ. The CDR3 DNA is TGCGCCAGCAGCTTGGTGGCCGAGAACACTGAAGCTTTCTTT. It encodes CASSLVAENTEAFF.

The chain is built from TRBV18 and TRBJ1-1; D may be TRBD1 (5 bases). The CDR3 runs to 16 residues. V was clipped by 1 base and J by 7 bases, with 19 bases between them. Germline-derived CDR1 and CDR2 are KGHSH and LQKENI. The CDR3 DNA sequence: TGTGCCAGCTCACCACTCCCGGGGGAAGGCCGGGTTGAAGCTTTCTTT. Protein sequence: CASSPLPGEGRVEAFF.

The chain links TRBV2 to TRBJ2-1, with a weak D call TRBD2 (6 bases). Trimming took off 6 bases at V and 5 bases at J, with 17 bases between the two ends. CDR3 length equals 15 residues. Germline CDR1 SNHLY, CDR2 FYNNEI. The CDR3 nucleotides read TGTGCCAGCAGGTCAGCGGGCTTACTCAACAATGAGCAGTTCTTC. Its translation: CASRSAGLLNNEQFF.

Here the CDR3 reads CASSQEGGRDTGGYTF. The CDR3 region has the DNA TGCGCCAGCAGCCAGGAGGGTGGCAGGGATACGGGTGGCTACACCTTC. This chain joins TRBV4-1 and TRBJ1-2, with D perhaps matching TRBD1 (5 bases). V was cut by 3 bases and J by 7 bases, with 21 bases left in between. The CDR3 is 16 amino acids. Per the germline V gene, CDR1 is MGHRA and CDR2 is YSYEKL.